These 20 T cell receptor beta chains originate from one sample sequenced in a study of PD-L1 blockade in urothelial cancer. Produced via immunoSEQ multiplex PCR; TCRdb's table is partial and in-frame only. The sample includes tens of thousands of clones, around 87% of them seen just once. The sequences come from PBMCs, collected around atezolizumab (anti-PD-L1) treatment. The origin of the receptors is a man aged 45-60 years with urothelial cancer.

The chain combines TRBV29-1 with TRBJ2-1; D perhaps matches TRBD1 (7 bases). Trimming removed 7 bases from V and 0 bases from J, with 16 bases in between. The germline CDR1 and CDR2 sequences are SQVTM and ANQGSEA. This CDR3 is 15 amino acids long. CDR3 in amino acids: CSAPGGRYSYNEQFF. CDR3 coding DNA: TGCAGCGCCCCAGGGGGGCGGTACTCCTACAATGAGCAGTTCTTC.

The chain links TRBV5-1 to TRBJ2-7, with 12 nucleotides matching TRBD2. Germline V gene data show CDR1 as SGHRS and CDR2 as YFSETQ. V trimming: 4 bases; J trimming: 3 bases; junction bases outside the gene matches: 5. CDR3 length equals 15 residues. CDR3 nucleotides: TGCGCCAGCAGCGGCGGACTAGCGGGATTCTACGAGCAGTACTTC. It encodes CASSGGLAGFYEQYF.

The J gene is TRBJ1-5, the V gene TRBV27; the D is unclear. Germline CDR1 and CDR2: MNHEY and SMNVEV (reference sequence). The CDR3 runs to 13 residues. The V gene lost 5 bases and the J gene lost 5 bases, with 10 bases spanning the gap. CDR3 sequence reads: CASSIGRDQPQHF. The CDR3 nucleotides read TGTGCCAGCAGTATCGGGAGGGATCAGCCCCAGCATTTT.

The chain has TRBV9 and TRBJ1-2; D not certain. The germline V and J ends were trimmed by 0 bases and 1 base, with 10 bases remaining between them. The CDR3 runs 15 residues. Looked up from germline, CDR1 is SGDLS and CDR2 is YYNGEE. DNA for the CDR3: TGTGCCAGCAGCGTAGTCCCGAGCCTTAACTATGGCTACACCTTC. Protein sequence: CASSVVPSLNYGYTF.

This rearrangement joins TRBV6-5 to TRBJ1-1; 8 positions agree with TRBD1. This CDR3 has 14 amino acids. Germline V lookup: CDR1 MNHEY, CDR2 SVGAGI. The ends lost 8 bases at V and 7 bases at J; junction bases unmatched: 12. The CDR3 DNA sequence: TGTGCCAGCTGGGATCGGACAGGGTTTAGTGAAGCTTTCTTT. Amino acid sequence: CASWDRTGFSEAFF.

In nucleotides, the CDR3 is TGTGCCAGCAGCGTAGTAGATAGCACAGATACGCAGTATTTT. It encodes CASSVVDSTDTQYF. The chain links TRBV9 to TRBJ2-3; D gene ambiguous. Per the germline V gene, CDR1 is SGDLS and CDR2 is YYNGEE. This CDR3 spans 14 amino acids. Trimming pared 0 bases from V and 0 bases from J, leaving 5 bases between.

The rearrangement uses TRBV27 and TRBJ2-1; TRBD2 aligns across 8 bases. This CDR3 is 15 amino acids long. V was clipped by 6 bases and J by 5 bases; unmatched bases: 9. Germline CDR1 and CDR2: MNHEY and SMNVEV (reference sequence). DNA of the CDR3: TGTGCCAGCAGCTTCCAGCGGGAGCCTCACAATGAGCAGTTCTTC. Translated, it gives CASSFQREPHNEQFF.

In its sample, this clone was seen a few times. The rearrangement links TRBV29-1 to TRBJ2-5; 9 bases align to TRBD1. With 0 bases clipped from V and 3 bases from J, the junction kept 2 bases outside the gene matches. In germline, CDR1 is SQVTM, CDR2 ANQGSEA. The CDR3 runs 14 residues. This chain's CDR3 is CSVEDWTGEETQYF. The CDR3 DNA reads TGCAGCGTTGAAGATTGGACAGGGGAAGAGACCCAGTACTTC.

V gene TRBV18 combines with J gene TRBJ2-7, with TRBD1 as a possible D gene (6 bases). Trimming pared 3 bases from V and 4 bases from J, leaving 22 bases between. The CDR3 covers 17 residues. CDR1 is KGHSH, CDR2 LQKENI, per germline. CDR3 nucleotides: TGTGCCAGCTCACCGGGAAGCGCAGGGGTACTCAATTACGAGCAGTACTTC. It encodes CASSPGSAGVLNYEQYF.

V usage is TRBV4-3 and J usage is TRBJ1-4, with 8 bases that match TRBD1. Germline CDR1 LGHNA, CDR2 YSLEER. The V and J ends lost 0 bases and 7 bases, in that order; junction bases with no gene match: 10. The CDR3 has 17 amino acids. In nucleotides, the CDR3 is TGCGCCAGCAGCCAAGAGCCGCCAGGGGGCTTGGGTGAAAAACTGTTTTTT. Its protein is CASSQEPPGGLGEKLFF.

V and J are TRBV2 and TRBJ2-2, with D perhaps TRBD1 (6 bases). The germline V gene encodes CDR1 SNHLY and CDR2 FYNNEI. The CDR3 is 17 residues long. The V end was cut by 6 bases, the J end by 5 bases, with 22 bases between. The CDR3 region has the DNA TGTGCCAGCAGCCCGCTCCCGAGAGGGGGTTGGACCGGGGAGCTGTTTTTT. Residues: CASSPLPRGGWTGELFF.

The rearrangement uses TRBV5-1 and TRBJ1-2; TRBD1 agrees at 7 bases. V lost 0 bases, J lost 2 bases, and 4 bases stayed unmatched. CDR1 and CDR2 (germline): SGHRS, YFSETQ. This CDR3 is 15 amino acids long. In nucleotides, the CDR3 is TGCGCCAGCAGCTTGGGTGGGACAGAAAACTATGGCTACACCTTC. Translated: CASSLGGTENYGYTF.

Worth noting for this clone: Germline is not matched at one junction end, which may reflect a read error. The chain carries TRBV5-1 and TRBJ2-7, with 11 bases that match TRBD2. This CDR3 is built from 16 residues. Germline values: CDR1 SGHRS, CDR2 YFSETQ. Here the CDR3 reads CASNLALLAGDYEQYF. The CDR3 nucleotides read TGCGCCAGCAACTTGGCCTTACTAGCGGGAGACTACGAGCAGTACTTC.

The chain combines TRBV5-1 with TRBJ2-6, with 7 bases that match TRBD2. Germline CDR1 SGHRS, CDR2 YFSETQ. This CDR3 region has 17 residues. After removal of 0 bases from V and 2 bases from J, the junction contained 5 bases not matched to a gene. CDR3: CASSLGGRPPGANVLTF. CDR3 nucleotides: TGCGCCAGCAGCTTGGGCGGGAGACCGCCTGGGGCCAACGTCCTGACTTTC.

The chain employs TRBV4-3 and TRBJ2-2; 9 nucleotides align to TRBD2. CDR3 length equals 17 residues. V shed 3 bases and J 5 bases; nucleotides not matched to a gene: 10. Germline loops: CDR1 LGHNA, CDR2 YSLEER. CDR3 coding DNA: TGCGCCAGCAGCCAGGCTTTGGGACTAGCAGAAACCGGGGAGCTGTTTTTT. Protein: CASSQALGLAETGELFF.

CDR3 coding DNA: TGTGCCAGCAGAATATTAAATCAGCCCCAGCATTTT. This codes for CASRILNQPQHF. The V call is TRBV28, the J call TRBJ1-5, with D unresolved. Deletions cut 6 bases from V and 4 bases from J, with 7 bases between. The CDR3 sequence is 12 residues long. CDR1 is MDHEN, CDR2 SYDVKM, per germline.

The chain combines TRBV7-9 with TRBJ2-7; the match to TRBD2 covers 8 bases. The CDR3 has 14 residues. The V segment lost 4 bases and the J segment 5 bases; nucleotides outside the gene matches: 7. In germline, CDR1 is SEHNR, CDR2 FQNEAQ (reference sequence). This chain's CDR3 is CASSSPLAVHEQYF. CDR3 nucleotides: TGTGCCAGCAGCTCACCACTAGCGGTCCACGAGCAGTACTTC. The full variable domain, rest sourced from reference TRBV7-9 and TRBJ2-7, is DTGVSQNPRHKITKRGQNVTFRCDPISEHNRLYWYRQTLGQGPEFLTYFQNEAQLEKSRLLSDRFSAERPKGSFSTLEIQRTEQGDSAMYLCASSSPLAVHEQYFGPGTRLTVT.

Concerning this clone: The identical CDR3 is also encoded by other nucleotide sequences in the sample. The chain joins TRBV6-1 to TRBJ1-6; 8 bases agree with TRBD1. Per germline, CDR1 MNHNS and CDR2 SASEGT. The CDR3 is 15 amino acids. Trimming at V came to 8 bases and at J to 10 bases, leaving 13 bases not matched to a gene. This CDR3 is CASRRPGGASSPLHF. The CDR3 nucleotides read TGTGCCAGCCGAAGACCAGGGGGCGCGTCCTCACCCCTCCACTTT.

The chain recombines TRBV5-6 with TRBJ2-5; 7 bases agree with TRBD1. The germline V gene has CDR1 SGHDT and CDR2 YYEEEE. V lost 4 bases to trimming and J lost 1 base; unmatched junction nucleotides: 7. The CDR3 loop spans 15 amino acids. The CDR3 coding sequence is TGTGCCAGCAGCGGCTCCGGGACAGCCCAAGAGACCCAGTACTTC. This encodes CASSGSGTAQETQYF.

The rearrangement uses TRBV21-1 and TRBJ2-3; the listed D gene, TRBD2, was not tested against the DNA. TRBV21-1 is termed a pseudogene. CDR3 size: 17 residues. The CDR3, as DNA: TGTGCCAGCAGCAAAGAATTCCCGGGAGGGCCGGGGGGGTCGCAGTATTTT. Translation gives CASSKEFPGGPGGSQYF.